This T cell receptor beta chain was found in a study of T cell repertoires in ileal Crohn's disease. The time point was: inflamed ileum from the surgical specimen. The table came from immunoSEQ multiplex PCR; TCRdb's copy has only in-frame clones and leaves some out. This sample has 650 to 800 clones, with 95% to 98% found just once. General observations from the study: Compared with non-smokers, active smokers at surgery showed more clonal expansions.

The germline V gene has CDR1 SGHTA and CDR2 FQGNSA. This CDR3 comprises 13 residues. Trimming removed 5 bases from V and 3 bases from J, with 8 bases in between. In regard to this clone: What it binds is not known.

The clonotype comes from an adult with Crohn's disease. Sequencing used ileal tissue. The chain is built from TRBV7-2 and TRBJ1-3, with D hard to call. CDR3 protein: CASSTQRGNTIYF. The CDR3 coding sequence is TGTGCCAGCAGCACCCAGCGTGGAAACACCATATATTTT.